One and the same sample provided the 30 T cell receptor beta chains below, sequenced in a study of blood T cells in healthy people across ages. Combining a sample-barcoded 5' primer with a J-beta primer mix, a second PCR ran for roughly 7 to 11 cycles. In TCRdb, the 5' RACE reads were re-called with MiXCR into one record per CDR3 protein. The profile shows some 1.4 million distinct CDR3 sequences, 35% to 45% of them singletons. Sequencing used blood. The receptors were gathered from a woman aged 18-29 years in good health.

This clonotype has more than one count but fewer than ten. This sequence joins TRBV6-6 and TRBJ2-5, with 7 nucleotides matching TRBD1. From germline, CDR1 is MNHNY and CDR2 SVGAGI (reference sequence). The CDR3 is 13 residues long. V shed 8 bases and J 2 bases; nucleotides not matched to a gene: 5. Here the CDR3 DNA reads TGTGCCAGCCTCAGGGGGAGACAAGAGACCCAGTACTTC. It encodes CASLRGRQETQYF.

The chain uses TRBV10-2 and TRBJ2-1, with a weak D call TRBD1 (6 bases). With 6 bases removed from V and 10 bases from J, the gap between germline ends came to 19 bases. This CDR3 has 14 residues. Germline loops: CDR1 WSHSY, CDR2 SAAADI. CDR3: CASSPPGEPYEQFF. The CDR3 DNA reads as TGCGCCAGCAGCCCTCCAGGGGAACCCTACGAGCAGTTCTTC.

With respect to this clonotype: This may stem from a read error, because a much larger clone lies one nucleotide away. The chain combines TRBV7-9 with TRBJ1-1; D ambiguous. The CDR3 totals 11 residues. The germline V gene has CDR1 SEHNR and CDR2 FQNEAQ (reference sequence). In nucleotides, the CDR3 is TGTGCCAGCGGCTTTGACACTGAAGCTTTCTTT. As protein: CASGFDTEAFF.

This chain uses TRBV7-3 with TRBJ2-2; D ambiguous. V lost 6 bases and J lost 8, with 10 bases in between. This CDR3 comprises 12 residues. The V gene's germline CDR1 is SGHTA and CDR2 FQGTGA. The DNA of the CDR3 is TGTGCCAGCAGTCGGGCCAATGGGGAGCTGTTTTTT. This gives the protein CASSRANGELFF.

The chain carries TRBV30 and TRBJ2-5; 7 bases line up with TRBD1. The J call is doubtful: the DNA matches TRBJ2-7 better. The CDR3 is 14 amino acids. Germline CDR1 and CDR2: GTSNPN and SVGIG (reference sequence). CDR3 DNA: TGTGCCTGGAGTCCCGACAGGGTCCCCTACGAGCAGTACTTC. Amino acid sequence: CAWSPDRVPYEQYF.

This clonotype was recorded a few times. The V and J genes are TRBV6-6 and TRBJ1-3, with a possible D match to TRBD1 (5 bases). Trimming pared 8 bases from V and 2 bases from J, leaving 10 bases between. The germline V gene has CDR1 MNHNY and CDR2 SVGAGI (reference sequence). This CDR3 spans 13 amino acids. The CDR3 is CASRAGTGNTIYF. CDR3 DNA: TGTGCCAGCCGGGCAGGGACTGGAAACACCATATATTTT.

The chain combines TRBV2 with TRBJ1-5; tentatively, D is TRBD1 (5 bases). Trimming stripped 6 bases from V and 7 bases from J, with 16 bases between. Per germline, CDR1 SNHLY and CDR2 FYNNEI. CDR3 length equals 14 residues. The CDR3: CASRELGAGQPQHF. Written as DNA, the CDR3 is TGTGCCAGCAGGGAGCTAGGGGCGGGACAGCCCCAGCATTTT.

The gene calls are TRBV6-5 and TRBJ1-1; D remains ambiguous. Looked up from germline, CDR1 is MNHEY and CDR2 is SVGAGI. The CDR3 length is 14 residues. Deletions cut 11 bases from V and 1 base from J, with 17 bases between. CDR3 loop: CASRAAHTNTEAFF. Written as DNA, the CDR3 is TGTGCCTCCCGCGCGGCCCACACGAACACTGAAGCTTTCTTT.

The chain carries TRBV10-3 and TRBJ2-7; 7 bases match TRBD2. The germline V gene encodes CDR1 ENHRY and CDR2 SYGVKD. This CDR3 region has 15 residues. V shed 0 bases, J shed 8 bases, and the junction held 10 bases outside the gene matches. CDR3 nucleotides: TGTGCCATCAGTGAGTCTCCCAGCGGGGCCGCGCAGCAGTACTTC. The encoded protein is CAISESPSGAAQQYF.

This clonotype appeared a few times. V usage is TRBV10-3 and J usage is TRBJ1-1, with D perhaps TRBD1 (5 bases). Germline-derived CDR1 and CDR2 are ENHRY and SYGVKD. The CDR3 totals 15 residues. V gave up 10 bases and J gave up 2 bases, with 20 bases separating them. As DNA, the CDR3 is TGTGCCACTCGGGGGACGGAAGGGTTAAACACTGAAGCTTTCTTT. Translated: CATRGTEGLNTEAFF.

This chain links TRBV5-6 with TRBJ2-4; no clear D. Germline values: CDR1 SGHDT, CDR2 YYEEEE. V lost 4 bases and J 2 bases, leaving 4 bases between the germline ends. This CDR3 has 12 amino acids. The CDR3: CASSATKNIQYF. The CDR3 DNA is TGTGCCAGCAGCGCTACCAAAAACATTCAGTACTTC.

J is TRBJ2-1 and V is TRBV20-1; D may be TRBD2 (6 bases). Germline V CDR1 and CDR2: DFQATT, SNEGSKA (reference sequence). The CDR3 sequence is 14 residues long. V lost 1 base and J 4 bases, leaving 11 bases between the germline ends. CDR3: CSARGLVDYNEQFF. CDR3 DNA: TGCAGTGCTAGAGGACTAGTAGATTACAATGAGCAGTTCTTC.

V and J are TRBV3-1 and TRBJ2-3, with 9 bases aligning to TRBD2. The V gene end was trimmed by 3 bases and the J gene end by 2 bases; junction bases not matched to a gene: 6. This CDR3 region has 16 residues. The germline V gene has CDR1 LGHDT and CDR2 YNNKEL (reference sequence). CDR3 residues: CASSHQTSGYTDTQYF. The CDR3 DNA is TGTGCCAGCAGCCACCAGACTAGCGGATACACAGATACGCAGTATTTT.

The CDR3 coding sequence is TGTGCCAGCAGTGAATATTTTTCCCGGGACAGCGACTATGGCTACACCTTC. Translated, it gives CASSEYFSRDSDYGYTF. V usage is TRBV25-1 and J usage is TRBJ1-2; 7 bases match TRBD1. The CDR3 loop spans 17 amino acids. Trimming cost V 0 bases and J 3 bases; bases outside gene matches: 10. Germline V gene lookup returns CDR1 MGHDK and CDR2 SYGVNS.

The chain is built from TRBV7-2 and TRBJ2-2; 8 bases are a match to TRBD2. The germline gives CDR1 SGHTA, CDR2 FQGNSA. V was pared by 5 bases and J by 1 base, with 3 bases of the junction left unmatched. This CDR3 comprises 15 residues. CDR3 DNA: TGTGCCAGCAGCCCTCTAGCGGGGAACACCGGGGAGCTGTTTTTT. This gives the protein CASSPLAGNTGELFF.

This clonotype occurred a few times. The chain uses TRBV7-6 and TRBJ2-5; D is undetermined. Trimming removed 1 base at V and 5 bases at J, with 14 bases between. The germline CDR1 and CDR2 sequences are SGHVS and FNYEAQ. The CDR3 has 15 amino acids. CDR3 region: CASSLVGMTFETQYF. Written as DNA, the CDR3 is TGTGCCAGCAGCTTAGTAGGGATGACATTTGAGACCCAGTACTTC.

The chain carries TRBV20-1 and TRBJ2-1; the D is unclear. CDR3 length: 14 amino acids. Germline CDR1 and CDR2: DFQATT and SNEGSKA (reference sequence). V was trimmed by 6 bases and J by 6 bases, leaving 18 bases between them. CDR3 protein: CSAPSQGSCNEQFF. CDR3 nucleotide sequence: TGCAGTGCCCCAAGCCAAGGCAGCTGCAATGAGCAGTTCTTC.

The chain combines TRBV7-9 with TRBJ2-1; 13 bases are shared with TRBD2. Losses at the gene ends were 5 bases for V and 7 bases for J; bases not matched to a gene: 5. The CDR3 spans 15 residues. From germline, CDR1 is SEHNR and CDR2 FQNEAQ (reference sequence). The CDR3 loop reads CASSLLAGGKNEQFF. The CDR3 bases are TGTGCCAGCAGCCTACTAGCGGGGGGGAAGAATGAGCAGTTCTTC.

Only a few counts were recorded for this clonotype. The CDR3 loop is CASSKTSSTDTQYF. The CDR3 nucleotides read TGTGCCAGCAGCAAGACTAGTTCCACAGATACGCAGTATTTT. The V gene is TRBV2, the J gene TRBJ2-3; tentative D call: TRBD2 (6 bases). The length of the CDR3 is 14 residues. V dropped 6 bases and J dropped 2 bases, with 12 bases sitting between them. CDR1 is SNHLY and CDR2 is FYNNEI in the germline V gene.

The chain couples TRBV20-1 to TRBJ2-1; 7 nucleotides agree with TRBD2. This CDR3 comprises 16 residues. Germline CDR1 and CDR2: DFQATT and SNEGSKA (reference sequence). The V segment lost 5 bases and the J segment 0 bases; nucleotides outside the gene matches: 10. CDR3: CSALRFGGGSYNEQFF. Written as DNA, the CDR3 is TGCAGTGCTCTCCGTTTTGGCGGGGGCTCCTACAATGAGCAGTTCTTC.

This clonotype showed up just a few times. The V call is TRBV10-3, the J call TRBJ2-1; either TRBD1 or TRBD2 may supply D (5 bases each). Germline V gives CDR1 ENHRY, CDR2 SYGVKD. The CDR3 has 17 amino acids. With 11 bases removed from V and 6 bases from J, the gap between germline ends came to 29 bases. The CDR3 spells CAPSSPGPLELLNEQFF. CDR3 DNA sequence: TGTGCCCCATCCTCACCGGGACCCCTCGAACTACTCAATGAGCAGTTCTTC.

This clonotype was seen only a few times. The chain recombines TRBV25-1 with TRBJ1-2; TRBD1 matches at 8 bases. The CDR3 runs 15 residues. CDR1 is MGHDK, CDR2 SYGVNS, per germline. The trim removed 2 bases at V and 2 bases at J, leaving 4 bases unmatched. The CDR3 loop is CASSERRQGNYGYTF. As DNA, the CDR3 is TGTGCCAGCAGTGAACGGAGACAGGGGAACTATGGCTACACCTTC.

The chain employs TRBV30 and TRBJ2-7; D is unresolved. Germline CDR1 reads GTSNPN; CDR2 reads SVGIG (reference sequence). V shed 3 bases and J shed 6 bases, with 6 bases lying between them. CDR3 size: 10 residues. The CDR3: CAWSIGEQYF. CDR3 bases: TGTGCCTGGAGCATAGGCGAGCAGTACTTC.

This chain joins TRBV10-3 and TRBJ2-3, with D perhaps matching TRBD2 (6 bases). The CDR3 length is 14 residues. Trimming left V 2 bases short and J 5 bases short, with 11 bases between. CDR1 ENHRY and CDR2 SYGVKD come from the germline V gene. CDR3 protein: CAISEVGGGDTQYF. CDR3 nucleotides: TGTGCCATCAGTGAGGTCGGGGGAGGAGATACGCAGTATTTT.

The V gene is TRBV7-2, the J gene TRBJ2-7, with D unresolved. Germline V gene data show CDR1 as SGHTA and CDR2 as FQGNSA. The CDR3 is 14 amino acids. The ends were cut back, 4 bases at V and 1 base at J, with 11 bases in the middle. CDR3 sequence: CASSSGPYSYEQYF. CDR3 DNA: TGTGCCAGCAGCTCAGGACCTTATTCCTACGAGCAGTACTTC.

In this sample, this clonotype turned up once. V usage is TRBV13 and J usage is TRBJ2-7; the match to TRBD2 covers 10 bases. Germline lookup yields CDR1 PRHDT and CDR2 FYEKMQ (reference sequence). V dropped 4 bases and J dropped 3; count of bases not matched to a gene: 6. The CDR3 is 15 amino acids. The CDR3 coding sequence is TGTGCCAGCAGCTACCCTAGCGGGGGACTCTACGAGCAGTACTTC. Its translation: CASSYPSGGLYEQYF. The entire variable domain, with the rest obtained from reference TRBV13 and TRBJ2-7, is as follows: AAGVIQSPRHLIKEKRETATLKCYPIPRHDTVYWYQQGPGQDPQFLISFYEKMQSDKGSIPDRFSAQQFSDYHSELNMSSLELGDSALYFCASSYPSGGLYEQYFGPGTRLTVT.

The CDR3 reads CSAWSRDLTYEQYF. Here the CDR3 DNA reads TGCAGTGCTTGGTCCCGGGACTTAACCTACGAGCAGTACTTC. The chain uses TRBV20-1 and TRBJ2-5; tentatively, D is TRBD2 (6 bases). Matching the DNA end better, TRBJ2-7 makes the J call doubtful. The length of the CDR3 is 14 residues. Germline values: CDR1 DFQATT, CDR2 SNEGSKA (reference sequence).

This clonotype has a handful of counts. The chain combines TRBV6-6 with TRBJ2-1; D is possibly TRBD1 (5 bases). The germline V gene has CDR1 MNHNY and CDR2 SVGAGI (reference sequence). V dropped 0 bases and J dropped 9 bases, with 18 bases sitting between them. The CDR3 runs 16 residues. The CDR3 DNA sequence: TGTGCCAGCAGTTACTCAGGGGATAAGGCGTATGGTGAGCAGTTCTTC. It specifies CASSYSGDKAYGEQFF.

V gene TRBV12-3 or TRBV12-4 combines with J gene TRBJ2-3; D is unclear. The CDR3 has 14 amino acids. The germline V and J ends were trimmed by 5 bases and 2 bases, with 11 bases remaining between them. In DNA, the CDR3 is TGTGCCAGCAGTCAACAGCTTTCCACAGATACGCAGTATTTT. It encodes CASSQQLSTDTQYF.

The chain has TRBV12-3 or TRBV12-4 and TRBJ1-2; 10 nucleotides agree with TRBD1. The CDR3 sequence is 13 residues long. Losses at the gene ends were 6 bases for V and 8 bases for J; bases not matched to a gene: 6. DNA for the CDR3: TGTGCCAGCAGGCCGACAGGGGGCCTCGGCTACACCTTC. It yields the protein CASRPTGGLGYTF.